A selection of T cell receptor beta chains follows, all from one sample in a study of blood T cell repertoires in COVID-19. Sequencing used immunoSEQ multiplex PCR; TCRdb keeps in-frame clones, though not all of them. This sample has some 59,000 clones, with around 77% found just once. The sequenced sample consisted of peripheral blood. These receptors originate from a man of 80 years or more with active or convalescent COVID-19. Each CDR3 is given with its conserved first and last residue. Fields, in order: V gene, clone size, J gene, D gene, CDR3 length, CDR3 protein, CDR3 DNA. A D gene is named only where the DNA matches it firmly. Not every row has a clone size; where given, it reads once, few, many or a size class.

TRBV2,.,TRBJ2-3,TRBD2,15,CASRRLAGVTDTQYF,TGTGCCAGCAGGAGACTAGCGGGGGTCACAGATACGCAGTATTTT
TRBV30,.,TRBJ2-7,.,12,CAWGQISYEQYF,TGTGCCTGGGGACAGATCTCCTACGAGCAGTACTTC
TRBV29-1,few,TRBJ1-2,.,11,CSVPEGSGYTF,TGCAGCGTTCCGGAGGGTAGTGGCTACACCTTC
TRBV5-1,.,TRBJ2-1,TRBD2,15,CASSKTSGSENEQFF,TGCGCCAGCAGCAAAACTAGCGGGAGTGAGAATGAGCAGTTCTTC
TRBV4-3,.,TRBJ2-3,TRBD2,16,CASSQTSGRATDTQYF,TGCGCCAGCAGCCAGACTAGCGGGAGGGCCACAGATACGCAGTATTTT
TRBV6-4,.,TRBJ1-6,TRBD1,15,CASSDGAGGNSPLHF,TGTGCCAGCAGTGATGGGGCAGGGGGCAATTCACCCCTCCACTTT
TRBV6-5,once,TRBJ1-1,TRBD1,15,CASRRGTGAMTEAFF,TGTGCCAGCAGACGCGGGACAGGTGCCATGACTGAAGCTTTCTTT
TRBV5-1,.,TRBJ2-7,.,15,CASSLDQGRSYEQYF,TGCGCCAGCAGCTTGGACCAGGGGCGATCTTACGAGCAGTACTTC
TRBV13,.,TRBJ1-4,.,14,CASSSITGKEKLFF,TGTGCCAGCAGCTCTATTACAGGGAAGGAAAAACTGTTTTTT
TRBV11-2,.,TRBJ1-2,.,13,CASSLGIRWGYTF,TGTGCCAGCAGCTTAGGGATCAGGTGGGGCTACACCTTC
TRBV30,few,TRBJ2-5,TRBD2,13,CAWSTSGTETQYF,TGTGCCTGGTCCACTAGCGGGACAGAGACCCAGTACTTC
TRBV4-2,.,TRBJ2-3,TRBD2,15,CASSRTSESTDTQYF,TGTGCCAGCAGCCGGACTAGCGAGAGCACAGATACGCAGTATTTT
TRBV2,.,TRBJ1-1,TRBD1,16,CASSESGQMRNTEAFF,TGTGCCAGCAGTGAATCGGGACAGATGAGGAACACTGAAGCTTTCTTT
TRBV4-3,.,TRBJ2-7,.,16,CASSQVSGAKVYEQYF,TGCGCCAGCAGCCAAGTATCTGGGGCCAAGGTCTACGAGCAGTACTTC
TRBV19,.,TRBJ1-5,TRBD1,15,CASRSRGYSNQPQHF,TGTGCCAGTAGATCCAGGGGGTATAGCAATCAGCCCCAGCATTTT
TRBV4-1,.,TRBJ1-2,.,16,CASSQVLLQGNYGYTF,TGCGCCAGCAGCCAAGTCTTATTGCAGGGAAACTATGGCTACACCTTC
TRBV19,few,TRBJ2-7,TRBD1,14,CASSSGTASYEQYF,TGTGCCAGTAGTAGTGGGACAGCGTCCTACGAGCAGTACTTC
TRBV7-2,.,TRBJ1-1,.,15,CASSLVSTGNTEAFF,TGTGCCAGCAGCTTAGTTTCGACAGGGAACACTGAAGCTTTCTTT